This T cell receptor (beta chain) was captured by sequencing in a study of PD-1 blockade in classical Hodgkin lymphoma. V gave up 6 bases and J gave up 1 base, with 24 bases separating them. The length of the CDR3 is 18 residues. Per the germline V gene, CDR1 is SGHAT and CDR2 is FQNNGV. Method: immunoSEQ multiplex PCR; TCRdb's copy keeps in-frame clones and lacks some. The profile shows about 64,000 clones, around 90% of them singletons. This clone appeared a single time. Stated time point: cycle 4 day 1 (C4D1), after six to seven weeks of nivolumab. With no exception, relapse followed autologous stem cell transplantation in all patients, and brentuximab vedotin exposure varied.

The TCR originated in a human donor with classical Hodgkin lymphoma. Specimen: peripheral blood mononuclear cells (PBMCs), collected before the fourth cycle of nivolumab. The chain couples TRBV11-2 to TRBJ1-1; weak D call: TRBD1 (5 bases). The CDR3 here is CASSARGLGVGTNTEAFF. Written as DNA, the CDR3 is TGTGCCAGCAGTGCAAGGGGCCTAGGTGTAGGGACGAACACTGAAGCTTTCTTT. Complete variable domain (other parts from reference TRBV11-2 and TRBJ1-1): EAGVAQSPRYKIIEKRQSVAFWCNPISGHATLYWYQQILGQGPKLLIQFQNNGVVDDSQLPKDRFSAERLKGVDSTLKIQPAKLEDSAVYLCASSARGLGVGTNTEAFFGQGTRLTVV.